Only a few counts were recorded for the clone carrying this T cell receptor beta chain. Its antigen is currently unknown. The data were taken from a study of T cell repertoires in cytomegalovirus infection. Study summary: CMV epitopes used comprised recently identified HLA-C-restricted ones and well-studied HLA-B-restricted ones. Shared public TCR beta signatures pointed to both CMV infection and a matching HLA type. Study-wide findings and caveats: Cumulative frequency of public TCR beta families picked out carriers of CMV plus the relevant HLA. Within the response measured ex vivo, HLA-C-restricted CMV-specific TCR beta clonotypes were dominant.

TCRdb re-analysed the reads in MiXCR, keeping a single row per CDR3 protein. The profile shows some 700,000 distinct CDR3 sequences, roughly 33% of them singletons. The germline V gene has CDR1 MDHEN and CDR2 SYDVKM. This CDR3 spans 14 amino acids. V was cut by 6 bases and J by 0 bases, with 11 bases left in between. The chain is built from TRBV28 and TRBJ1-1, with D perhaps matching TRBD1 (5 bases). This receptor was obtained from a human donor in good health (CMV status not recorded). Some clones in this sample may be carry-over from other donors' samples. The specimen was cultured PBMCs, collected from culture after CMV antigen stimulation. The CDR3 is CASSQYRMNTEAFF. The CDR3 DNA follows: TGTGCCAGCAGCCAATACAGGATGAACACTGAAGCTTTCTTT. The full variable domain, completed using reference TRBV28 and TRBJ1-1, is DVKVTQSSRYLVKRTGEKVFLECVQDMDHENMFWYRQDPGLGLRLIYFSYDVKMKEKGDIPEGYSVSREKKERFSLILESASTNQTSMYLCASSQYRMNTEAFFGQGTRLTVV.